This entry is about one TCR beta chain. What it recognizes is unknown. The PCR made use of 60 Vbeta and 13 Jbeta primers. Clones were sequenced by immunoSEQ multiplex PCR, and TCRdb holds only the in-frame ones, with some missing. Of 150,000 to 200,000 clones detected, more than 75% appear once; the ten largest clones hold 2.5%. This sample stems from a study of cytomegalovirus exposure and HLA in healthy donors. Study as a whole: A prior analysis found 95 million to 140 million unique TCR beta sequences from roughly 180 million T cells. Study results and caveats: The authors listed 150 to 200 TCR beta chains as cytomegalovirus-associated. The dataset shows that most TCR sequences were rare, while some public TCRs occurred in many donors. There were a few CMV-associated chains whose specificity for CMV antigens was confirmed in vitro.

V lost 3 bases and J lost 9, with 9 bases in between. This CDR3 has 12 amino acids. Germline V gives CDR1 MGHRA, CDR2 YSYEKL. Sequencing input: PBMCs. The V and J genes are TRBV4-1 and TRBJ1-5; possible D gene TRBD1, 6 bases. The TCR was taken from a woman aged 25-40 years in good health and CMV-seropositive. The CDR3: CASSHPRGPQHF. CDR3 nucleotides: TGCGCCAGCAGCCACCCCAGGGGGCCCCAGCATTTT.